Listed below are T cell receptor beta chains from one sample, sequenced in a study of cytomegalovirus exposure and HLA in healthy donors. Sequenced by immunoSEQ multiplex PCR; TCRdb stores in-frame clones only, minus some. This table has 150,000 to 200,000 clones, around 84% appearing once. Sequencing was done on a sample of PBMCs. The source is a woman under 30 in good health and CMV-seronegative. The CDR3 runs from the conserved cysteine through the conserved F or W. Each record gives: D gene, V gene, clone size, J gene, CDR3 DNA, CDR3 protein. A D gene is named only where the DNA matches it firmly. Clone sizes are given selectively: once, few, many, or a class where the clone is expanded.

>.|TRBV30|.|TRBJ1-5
TGTGCCTGGAGTAGGGGGGGAGATCAGCCCCAGCATTTT
CAWSRGGDQPQHF
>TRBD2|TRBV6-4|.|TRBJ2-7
TGTGCCAGCAGTAAAGATCTAGCGGGATTCTACGAGCAGTACTTC
CASSKDLAGFYEQYF
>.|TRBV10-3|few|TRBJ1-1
TGTGCCATCAGTGATTCCCCCGGTTACACTGAAGCTTTCTTT
CAISDSPGYTEAFF
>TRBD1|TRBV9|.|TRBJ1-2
TGTGCCAGCAGCGTGCAAGGGGCAGGGGGATTGTACTATGGCTACACCTTC
CASSVQGAGGLYYGYTF
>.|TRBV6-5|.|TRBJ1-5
TGTGCCAGTCGGAGAGATAGCAATCAGCCCCAGCATTTT
CASRRDSNQPQHF
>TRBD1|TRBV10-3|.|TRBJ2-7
TGTGCCATCCGGACAGGGAAGGCCTACGAGCAGTACTTC
CAIRTGKAYEQYF
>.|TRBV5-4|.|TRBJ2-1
TGTGCCAGCAGCTTGCGCGACAGAGTTAATGAGCAGTTCTTC
CASSLRDRVNEQFF
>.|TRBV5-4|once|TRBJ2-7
TGTGCCAGCAGCCCCGCGGGGCAGCTTTCCTACGAGCAGTACTTC
CASSPAGQLSYEQYF
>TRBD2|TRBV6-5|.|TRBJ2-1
TGTGCCACTAGCGGGGGCTCCTACAATGAGCAGTTCTTC
CATSGGSYNEQFF
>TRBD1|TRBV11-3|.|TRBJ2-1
TGTGCCAGCAGTCCTCACCGGGACAGGGACTATGAGCAGTTCTTC
CASSPHRDRDYEQFF
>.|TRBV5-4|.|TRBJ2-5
TGTGCCAGCAGCTTAGGGCAGTACGGAGGGACCCAGTACTTC
CASSLGQYGGTQYF
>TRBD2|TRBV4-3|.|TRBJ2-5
TGCGCCAGTAGTCTAGCGGGAGGAGTGGAGACCCAGTACTTC
CASSLAGGVETQYF
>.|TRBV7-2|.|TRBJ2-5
TGTGCCAGCAGCTTAGTCGGGGAAGAGACCCAGTACTTC
CASSLVGEETQYF
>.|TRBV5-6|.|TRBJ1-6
TGTGCCAGCAGTACCCACCTGAGGATGGTTTCCTATAATTCACCCCTCCACTTT
CASSTHLRMVSYNSPLHF
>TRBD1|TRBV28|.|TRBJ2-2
TGTGCCAGCAGACCCTGGACAGGGACGAACACCGGGGAGCTGTTTTTT
CASRPWTGTNTGELFF
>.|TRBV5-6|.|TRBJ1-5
TGTGCCAGCCACCTCGCGGGGAGCGCCATGGCCCAGCATTTT
CASHLAGSAMAQHF
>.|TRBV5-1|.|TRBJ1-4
TGCGCCAGCAGCTTGGGTAGGGGCGGCGAAAAACTGTTTTTT
CASSLGRGGEKLFF
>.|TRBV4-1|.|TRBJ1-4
TGCGCCAGCAGCCAAGTAGGAGGAACTAATGAAAAACTGTTTTTT
CASSQVGGTNEKLFF
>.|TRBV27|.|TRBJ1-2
TGTGCCAGCAGTTTAGGGCCTCACTATGGCTACACCTTC
CASSLGPHYGYTF
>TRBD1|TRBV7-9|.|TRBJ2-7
TGTTCCAGCAGCCTGACAGGGAACGAGCAGTACTTC
CSSSLTGNEQYF
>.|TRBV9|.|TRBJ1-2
TGTGCCAGCAGCGTTATCCCCGAGTATGGCTACACCTTC
CASSVIPEYGYTF
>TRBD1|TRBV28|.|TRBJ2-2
TGTGCCAGCAGCCCTTCCCGGACAGGGTTGAACACCGGGGAGCTGTTTTTT
CASSPSRTGLNTGELFF
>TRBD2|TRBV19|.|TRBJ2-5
TGTGCCAGTAGACGTGGGACTACTGTAGAGACCCAGTACTTC
CASRRGTTVETQYF
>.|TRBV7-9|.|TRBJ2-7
TGTGCCAGCAGCTTAATCGGGAGCGACGAGCAGTACTTC
CASSLIGSDEQYF
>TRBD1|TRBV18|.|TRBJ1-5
TGTGCCAGCTCACCGGGACAGGGAAGTCAGCCCCAGCATTTT
CASSPGQGSQPQHF